Listed here are 7 T cell receptor beta chains from one sample, sequenced in a study of Ad26.COV2.S vaccination and SARS-CoV-2 variants. The treatment: some 19 received Ad26.COV2.S at low or high dose, single or two shots; several received placebo; per-sample allocation not given. It was on day 63 after the first vaccine or placebo injection that samples were taken. The method was immunoSEQ multiplex PCR; TCRdb's version includes in-frame clones alone and lacks a portion of them. The table records 300,000 to 350,000 clones, 65% to 90% of them present only once. The starting material was peripheral blood, obtained in a trial of Ad26.COV2.S vaccine versus placebo. The receptor source for this set is a person aged 18-65 years who received the Ad26.COV2.S COVID-19 vaccine or a placebo.

The genes are TRBV28 and TRBJ2-1; D is ambiguous. V lost 10 bases and J lost 8, with 12 bases in between. This CDR3 has 11 amino acids. The germline gives CDR1 MDHEN, CDR2 SYDVKM. CDR3 amino acids: CATAERHEQFF. The CDR3 DNA reads as TGTGCCACGGCGGAACGGCATGAGCAGTTCTTC.

The rearrangement joins TRBV7-2 to TRBJ2-5; a possible D gene is TRBD2 (7 bases). CDR1 SGHTA and CDR2 FQGNSA come from the germline V gene. The CDR3 has 17 residues. Trimming took 5 bases from V and 0 from J, leaving 19 bases between them. DNA for the CDR3: TGTGCCAGCAGCGCACTGGGGGGGAGGGGGTACCAAGAGACCCAGTACTTC. Amino acid sequence: CASSALGGRGYQETQYF.

The chain carries TRBV25-1 and TRBJ1-1; perhaps TRBD1 as D (5 bases). Looked up from germline, CDR1 is MGHDK and CDR2 is SYGVNS. The CDR3 loop spans 14 amino acids. The V and J ends lost 6 bases and 0 bases respectively, with 11 bases between them. DNA for the CDR3: TGTGCCAGCAGAGCGGGACCTATGAACACTGAAGCTTTCTTT. It encodes CASRAGPMNTEAFF.

The chain is built from TRBV7-2 and TRBJ2-1; possibly TRBD2 for D (6 bases). CDR1 is SGHTA, CDR2 FQGNSA, per germline. V was shortened by 10 bases and J by 3 bases, with 13 bases between the two germline ends. The CDR3 has 13 residues. As DNA, the CDR3 is TGTGCCACGGGGCGGGAAAGCTACAATGAGCAGTTCTTC. Amino acids: CATGRESYNEQFF.

The chain joins TRBV5-6 to TRBJ1-2; D is ambiguous. Germline CDR1 is SGHDT and CDR2 is YYEEEE. Trimming pared 0 bases from V and 6 bases from J, leaving 9 bases between. This CDR3 region has 13 residues. The CDR3 sequence is CASSLVGLDGYTF. The CDR3 DNA sequence: TGTGCCAGCAGCTTGGTAGGGCTCGATGGCTACACCTTC. The full variable domain, its missing parts supplied by reference TRBV5-6 and TRBJ1-2, is DAGVTQSPTHLIKTRGQQVTLRCSPKSGHDTVSWYQQALGQGPQFIFQYYEEEERQRGNFPDRFSGHQFPNYSSELNVNALLLGDSALYLCASSLVGLDGYTFGSGTRLTVV.

The J gene is TRBJ2-7, the V gene TRBV19; D possibly uses TRBD1 or TRBD2 (5 bases each). Trimming removed 5 bases from V and 0 bases from J, with 14 bases in between. The CDR3 spans 15 residues. Germline values: CDR1 LNHDA, CDR2 SQIVND (reference sequence). CDR3 residues: CASSWGKGSSYEQYF. The CDR3 region has the DNA TGTGCCAGTAGTTGGGGGAAAGGGAGCTCCTACGAGCAGTACTTC.

The gene calls are TRBV9 and TRBJ2-7; no clear D gene. This CDR3 has 14 residues. V lost 0 bases and J 2 bases, leaving 9 bases between the germline ends. Germline V gives CDR1 SGDLS, CDR2 YYNGEE. The chain's CDR3 is CASSVGWVAYEQYF. The CDR3 DNA is TGTGCCAGCAGCGTAGGATGGGTCGCCTACGAGCAGTACTTC.